This record covers a single T cell receptor beta chain. Its specificity is not known. These data belong to a study of a mutant IDH1 vaccine in newly diagnosed glioma. Study-level background: The patients received vaccinations eight times, in weeks 1, 3, 5, 7, 11, 15, 19 and 23. Among treated patients, about 60% were male and about 40% female, and mean age was roughly 40 years. Vaccination started 4-6 weeks after radiotherapy alone, or with temozolomide cycles.

General study points: It was 80% to 95% of patients that developed vaccine-induced immune responses.

Time point given: week 23, last vaccination. Topical imiquimod was applied with each vaccine dose, which held 300 ug of mutant IDH1 20-mer peptide. The assay was immunoSEQ multiplex PCR, and TCRdb's table has in-frame clones only and misses some. There are approximately 60,000 clones in the sample; around 80% occur only once, and approximately 8.2% lies in the top ten. Germline CDR1 is SGHTA and CDR2 is FQGNSA. V lost 6 bases, J lost 3 bases, and 3 bases stayed unmatched. This CDR3 has 14 amino acids. This chain joins TRBV7-2 and TRBJ2-3; 10 bases align to TRBD1. Sequences were derived from PBMCs, sampled from a glioma patient whose treatment included an IDH1 peptide vaccine. The TCR sequence derives from a woman aged 40 to 50 with glioma. Some clones in this sample may be carry-over from other donors' samples. For the CDR3, the DNA is TGTGCCAGCAGATGGGACAGGGGAACAGATACGCAGTATTTT. Amino acids: CASRWDRGTDTQYF.